This passage covers 26 T cell receptor beta chains from one sample sequenced in a study of shared clonotypes between healthy human individuals. Assay: immunoSEQ multiplex PCR; the TCRdb copy retains only in-frame clones and omits some. Seen here are about 1.5 million clones, about 98% observed once, and the top ten hold about 0.42%. Sequenced input: naive CD4+ T cells sorted from blood. Subset reported: CD45RA+ positively selected. These receptors were collected from a man aged 25-40 years in good health.

As for this clone: The sample carries other DNA sequences with the same CDR3. The chain employs TRBV9 and TRBJ1-3; D is ambiguous. From germline, CDR1 is SGDLS and CDR2 YYNGEE. The CDR3 has 14 amino acids. Deletions cut 0 bases from V and 0 bases from J, with 4 bases between. Here the CDR3 DNA reads TGTGCCAGCAGCGTAGTGTCCTCTGGAAACACCATATATTTT. Protein product: CASSVVSSGNTIYF.

The V call is TRBV7-9, the J call TRBJ2-5; 10 bases line up with TRBD1. Per germline, CDR1 SEHNR and CDR2 FQNEAQ (reference sequence). CDR3 length: 15 residues. Unmatched junction bases numbered 6, after V lost 3 bases and J lost 5 bases. The CDR3 region is CASSLGTGVWETQYF. The CDR3 nucleotides read TGTGCCAGCAGCTTGGGGACAGGGGTTTGGGAGACCCAGTACTTC.

This chain connects TRBV7-6 to TRBJ2-6; D might be TRBD1 or TRBD2, each matching 5 bases. CDR1 is SGHVS and CDR2 is FNYEAQ in the germline V gene. V lost 4 bases, J lost 4 bases, and 20 bases lay in between. The CDR3 sequence is 18 residues long. The CDR3 coding sequence is TGTGCCAGCAGCTCCCCCCAGGGCCTCTCGGGGGGGGCCAACGTCCTGACTTTC. The encoded protein is CASSSPQGLSGGANVLTF.

The rearrangement joins TRBV6-4 to TRBJ2-2; TRBD2 might be the D (6 bases). Germline V lookup: CDR1 MRHNA, CDR2 SNTAGT. The ends were cut back, 3 bases at V and 4 bases at J, with 9 bases in the middle. The CDR3 covers 14 residues. CDR3 DNA: TGTGCCAGCAGTGAGACTAGTGGCACCGGGGAGCTGTTTTTT. Its protein product is CASSETSGTGELFF.

In its sample, this clone was seen once. The chain joins TRBV25-1 to TRBJ2-1; 11 bases map to TRBD2. V was clipped by 4 bases and J by 8 bases; unmatched bases: 4. The CDR3 totals 14 residues. Germline V gene lookup returns CDR1 MGHDK and CDR2 SYGVNS. The CDR3 region is CASSVAGGSDEQFF. The CDR3 DNA reads TGTGCCAGCAGTGTAGCGGGAGGGTCCGATGAGCAGTTCTTC.

V is TRBV9 and J is TRBJ1-1, with TRBD1 matching over 7 bases. From germline, CDR1 is SGDLS and CDR2 YYNGEE. The CDR3 loop spans 14 amino acids. The V and J ends lost 2 bases and 2 bases, in that order; junction bases with no gene match: 3. The CDR3 is CASSVEGANTEAFF. The CDR3 coding sequence is TGTGCCAGCAGCGTGGAGGGGGCAAACACTGAAGCTTTCTTT.

The V call is TRBV7-9, the J call TRBJ1-1, with D perhaps TRBD1 (6 bases). The germline CDR1 and CDR2 sequences are SEHNR and FQNEAQ (reference sequence). CDR3 length equals 15 residues. V was clipped by 5 bases and J by 4 bases, with 17 bases between them. DNA of the CDR3: TGTGCCAGCAGCCCACCCTCGGGGGCTGGCACTGAAGCTTTCTTT. Its translation: CASSPPSGAGTEAFF.

The chain is built from TRBV25-1 and TRBJ2-5; TRBD2 is a possible D gene (6 bases). Per the germline V gene, CDR1 is MGHDK and CDR2 is SYGVNS. This CDR3 has 13 residues. Trimming took off 4 bases at V and 4 bases at J, with 10 bases between the two ends. This CDR3 reads CASSVGSGETQYF. CDR3 DNA sequence: TGTGCCAGCAGTGTCGGGAGCGGAGAGACCCAGTACTTC. Based on the CDR3 plus reference TRBV25-1 and TRBJ2-5, the full variable domain is EADIYQTPRYLVIGTGKKITLECSQTMGHDKMYWYQQDPGMELHLIHYSYGVNSTEKGDLSSESTVSRIRTEHFPLTLESARPSHTSQYLCASSVGSGETQYFGPGTRLLVL.

The chain links TRBV5-1 to TRBJ2-1; 7 bases are shared with TRBD1. Germline V CDR1 and CDR2: SGHRS, YFSETQ. The CDR3 is 15 amino acids. The junction had 4 bases not matched to a gene; V was cut back by 3 bases and J by 1 base. Here the CDR3 DNA reads TGCGCCAGCAGCTCACTGGGACAGTCCTACAATGAGCAGTTCTTC. This translates into CASSSLGQSYNEQFF.

The chain uses TRBV27 and TRBJ2-1, with 8 bases aligning to TRBD2. The CDR3 has 15 amino acids. The V segment lost 3 bases and the J segment 8 bases; nucleotides outside the gene matches: 9. Per germline, CDR1 MNHEY and CDR2 SMNVEV (reference sequence). CDR3 region: CASSFRRGGQYEQFF. CDR3 DNA sequence: TGTGCCAGCAGTTTTCGGCGCGGGGGGCAGTATGAGCAGTTCTTC.

The CDR3 sequence is CASSEITVGYVQNIQYF. The CDR3 region has the DNA TGTGCCAGCAGTGAAATCACGGTAGGGTACGTCCAAAACATTCAGTACTTC. The chain employs TRBV6-1 and TRBJ2-4; D gene ambiguous. The germline V and J ends were trimmed by 2 bases and 5 bases, with 19 bases remaining between them. The CDR3 is made up of 17 amino acids. Germline values: CDR1 MNHNS, CDR2 SASEGT.

This chain joins TRBV9 and TRBJ1-2, with 9 bases aligning to TRBD1. The germline V gene has CDR1 SGDLS and CDR2 YYNGEE. Trimming cost V 3 bases and J 4 bases; bases outside gene matches: 4. The CDR3 has 14 residues. CDR3 in amino acids: CASSDGTGTYGYTF. In nucleotides, the CDR3 is TGTGCCAGCAGCGACGGGACAGGGACCTATGGCTACACCTTC.

The rearrangement links TRBV10-1 to TRBJ2-1, with TRBD1 matching 7 bases. Germline-derived CDR1 and CDR2 are WNHNN and SYGVQD (reference sequence). The CDR3 has 16 amino acids. Losses at the gene ends were 3 bases for V and 6 bases for J; bases not matched to a gene: 11. CDR3 DNA: TGCGCCAGCAGTGAAGGTGGTACAGGGGTATCCAATGAGCAGTTCTTC. Protein: CASSEGGTGVSNEQFF.

V is TRBV5-1 and J is TRBJ2-2; D ambiguous. The V end was cut by 1 base, the J end by 0 bases, with 10 bases between. The CDR3 is 16 residues long. Germline assignment: CDR1 SGHRS and CDR2 YFSETQ. CDR3 bases: TGCGCCAGCAGCTTGAGTGGAAGCTCGAACACCGGGGAGCTGTTTTTT. It yields the protein CASSLSGSSNTGELFF.

This chain joins TRBV9 and TRBJ2-7; tentatively, D is TRBD1 (6 bases). The CDR3 has 15 amino acids. The V end was cut by 3 bases, the J end by 4 bases, with 17 bases between. Germline V lookup: CDR1 SGDLS, CDR2 YYNGEE. In DNA, the CDR3 is TGTGCCAGCAGCGCCGGCCCGGTCGGACAGTACGAGCAGTACTTC. Residues: CASSAGPVGQYEQYF. Using reference TRBV9 and TRBJ2-7 for the parts outside the CDR3, the full variable domain is DSGVTQTPKHLITATGQRVTLRCSPRSGDLSVYWYQQSLDQGLQFLIQYYNGEERAKGNILERFSAQQFPDLHSELNLSSLELGDSALYFCASSAGPVGQYEQYFGPGTRLTVT.

The chain recombines TRBV5-8 with TRBJ1-1; D is unclear. CDR1 is SGHTS and CDR2 is YDEGEE in the germline V gene. The CDR3 contains 16 residues. V was pared by 2 bases and J by 0 bases, with 14 bases between. The CDR3 sequence is CASSFSGGLLNTEAFF. The CDR3 coding sequence is TGTGCCAGCAGCTTCAGCGGAGGGCTACTGAACACTGAAGCTTTCTTT.

Concerning this clone itself: Other DNA variants within this sample encode the same CDR3. The chain recombines TRBV5-4 with TRBJ2-5, with 8 bases that match TRBD1. The germline V gene has CDR1 SGHNT and CDR2 YYREEE (reference sequence). With 4 bases clipped from V and 5 bases from J, the junction kept 4 bases outside the gene matches. The CDR3 has 13 residues. CDR3 loop: CASSLDREETQYF. The DNA for the CDR3 is TGTGCCAGCAGCCTGGACAGGGAGGAGACCCAGTACTTC. Full variable domain (missing parts from reference TRBV5-4 and TRBJ2-5): ETGVTQSPTHLIKTRGQQVTLRCSSQSGHNTVSWYQQALGQGPQFIFQYYREEENGRGNFPPRFSGLQFPNYSSELNVNALELDDSALYLCASSLDREETQYFGPGTRLLVL.

This clone was seen a single time. The rearrangement uses TRBV6-7 and TRBJ2-7, with a possible D match to TRBD2 (5 bases). TRBV6-7 is recorded as an ORF, its role being uncertain. V lost 7 bases to trimming and J lost 0 bases, with 16 bases between them. The CDR3 extends over 15 amino acids. The CDR3 DNA sequence: TGTGCCAGCACGCCGAGAGCGGAAAGCTCCTACGAGCAGTACTTC. It is translated as CASTPRAESSYEQYF.

The DNA for the CDR3 is TGTGCCACCAGCAGAGCGGGAGAAGGCACCGGGGAGCTGTTTTTT. It translates to CATSRAGEGTGELFF. The V and J genes are TRBV15 and TRBJ2-2; D possibly corresponds to TRBD2 (6 bases). The CDR3 is 15 amino acids. Trimming took 1 base from V and 4 from J, leaving 10 bases between them. Germline-derived CDR1 and CDR2 are LNHNV and YYDKDF (reference sequence).

The chain carries TRBV19 and TRBJ1-5, with D tentatively TRBD1 (5 bases). The length of the CDR3 is 13 residues. The V gene's germline CDR1 is LNHDA and CDR2 SQIVND (reference sequence). The ends were cut back, 8 bases at V and 2 bases at J, with 10 bases in the middle. The chain's CDR3 is CASLGRGNQPQHF. The DNA for the CDR3 is TGTGCCAGTTTGGGGCGCGGCAATCAGCCCCAGCATTTT.

The V call is TRBV6-1, the J call TRBJ1-1; D gene uncertain. CDR1 MNHNS and CDR2 SASEGT come from the germline V gene. The CDR3 sequence is 19 residues long. V shed 2 bases and J shed 0 bases, with 22 bases lying between them. As DNA, the CDR3 is TGTGCCAGCAGTGAAACACCAGGACCCGCGAACTTTATGAACACTGAAGCTTTCTTT. Its protein product is CASSETPGPANFMNTEAFF.

This clone was seen more than once but under ten times. Other DNA sequences in this sample translate to the same CDR3. The chain employs TRBV5-1 and TRBJ2-2, with D tentatively TRBD1 (6 bases). Trimming shortened V by 0 bases and J by 0 bases, and 6 bases separated the two germline ends. Germline CDR1 is SGHRS and CDR2 is YFSETQ. CDR3 size: 15 residues. This chain's CDR3 is CASSLDRANTGELFF. DNA for the CDR3: TGCGCCAGCAGCTTGGACAGGGCGAACACCGGGGAGCTGTTTTTT.

The table lists this clone with a count of one. This sequence joins TRBV7-2 and TRBJ2-7; 8 bases line up with TRBD1. Trimming removed 1 base from V and 4 bases from J; junction bases left unmatched: 6. CDR3 length: 15 residues. Germline V lookup: CDR1 SGHTA, CDR2 FQGNSA. The CDR3 DNA reads as TGTGCCAGCAGCTTAGTGGCAGGGGGCCTTTACGAGCAGTACTTC. Residues: CASSLVAGGLYEQYF.

This clone was picked up one time. The chain uses TRBV7-9 and TRBJ2-3; D is perhaps TRBD1 (6 bases). CDR3 size: 18 residues. Germline CDR1 is SEHNR and CDR2 is FQNEAQ (reference sequence). Deletions cut 5 bases from V and 0 bases from J, with 21 bases between. Here the CDR3 DNA reads TGTGCCAGCAGCCCAAAATTCAGGGACATTTCTAGCACAGATACGCAGTATTTT. Its translation is CASSPKFRDISSTDTQYF.

The chain recombines TRBV5-4 with TRBJ2-2, with TRBD2 matching 8 bases. Germline CDR1 reads SGHNT; CDR2 reads YYREEE (reference sequence). CDR3 length equals 16 residues. V was pared by 4 bases and J by 3 bases, with 8 bases of the junction left unmatched. This CDR3 reads CASSPSPAGDTGELFF. The CDR3 nucleotides are TGTGCCAGCAGCCCAAGCCCAGCGGGAGACACCGGGGAGCTGTTTTTT.

The chain carries TRBV18 and TRBJ2-7; tentatively, D is TRBD1 or TRBD2 (5 bases each). The CDR3 loop spans 17 amino acids. The germline V gene encodes CDR1 KGHSH and CDR2 LQKENI. The V gene lost 3 bases and the J gene lost 1 base, with 19 bases spanning the gap. CDR3: CASSPSSGTSGSYEQYF. The CDR3 bases are TGTGCCAGCTCACCTAGCTCCGGGACCTCCGGTTCCTACGAGCAGTACTTC.